This passage covers 28 T cell receptor beta chains from one sample sequenced in a study of spatial heterogeneity in lung cancer. Time point defined: sample taken at primary tumor resection. No cells were sorted before sequencing. The whole RNA sequenced was extracted from tumor, nontumor lung or frozen PBMC. MiXCR was run by TCRdb on the 5' RACE reads, yielding one entry per CDR3 protein. The sample records roughly 13,000 distinct CDR3 sequences, under 4% being singletons. The sequenced sample was PBMCs, obtained at surgery. The receptor source for this set is a male donor with early-stage non-small cell lung cancer.

There are many counts of this clonotype. This beta chain came through as a stray read in a library set up for alpha chains, and its size says little. The V call is TRBV5-1, the J call TRBJ2-7, with TRBD1 matching over 9 bases. Per the germline V gene, CDR1 is SGHRS and CDR2 is YFSETQ. The J segment lost 5 bases and the V segment lost 0 bases, leaving 3 bases of the junction unmatched. CDR3 size: 14 residues. The DNA of the CDR3 is TGCGCCAGCAGCTTGGGGGACAGGGCACACGAGCAGTACTTC. Translation: CASSLGDRAHEQYF.

Many counts were recorded for this clonotype. Being off target in a library aimed at alpha chains, this beta chain has a size of little meaning. This chain connects TRBV7-9 to TRBJ2-7; unclear D gene. There are 13 residues in the CDR3. V was cut by 4 bases and J by 2 bases, with 9 bases left in between. CDR1 is SEHNR, CDR2 FQNEAQ, per germline (reference sequence). CDR3 coding DNA: TGTGCCAGCAGCTGGCCCGCGGCCTACGAGCAGTACTTC. It is translated as CASSWPAAYEQYF.

This clonotype has more than one count but fewer than ten. Being off target in a library aimed at alpha chains, this beta chain has a size of little meaning. The chain has TRBV13 and TRBJ1-2; D gene unclear. Germline-derived CDR1 and CDR2 are PRHDT and FYEKMQ (reference sequence). Between the trimmed V and J ends, which lost 5 bases and 2 bases, there was a span of 9 bases. The CDR3 is 13 residues long. The CDR3 reads CASSPPENYGYTF. CDR3 bases: TGTGCCAGCAGCCCCCCTGAGAACTATGGCTACACCTTC.

This clonotype was counted many times. Since it is a stray read in a library aimed at alpha chains, this beta chain has a size that is not meaningful. The gene calls are TRBV5-1 and TRBJ1-5; the D gene is possibly TRBD1 (6 bases). Looked up from germline, CDR1 is SGHRS and CDR2 is YFSETQ. Between the trimmed V and J ends, which lost 0 bases and 5 bases, there was a span of 12 bases. This CDR3 comprises 15 residues. CDR3 DNA sequence: TGCGCCAGCAGCTTGGTTCCGGGGGGCTATCAGCCCCAGCATTTT. This codes for CASSLVPGGYQPQHF.

This clonotype has ten or more counts. The size of this beta chain means little, since it is a stray read in a library made for alpha chains. The V call is TRBV20-1, the J call TRBJ2-3; a weak D match, TRBD2 (5 bases). V was clipped by 6 bases and J by 8 bases, with 24 bases between them. The CDR3 runs to 15 residues. Germline CDR1 and CDR2: DFQATT and SNEGSKA (reference sequence). The CDR3 loop is CSAPPAGQLVSTQYF. The CDR3 DNA reads TGCAGTGCCCCTCCCGCGGGCCAGTTGGTTAGTACGCAGTATTTT.

This clonotype was detected many times. Found in a library prepared for alpha chains, this beta chain is an off-target read, and its abundance has little meaning. The chain carries TRBV28 and TRBJ1-4; 7 bases are a match to TRBD1. The CDR3 has 13 residues. The V gene's germline CDR1 is MDHEN and CDR2 SYDVKM. With V trimmed by 7 bases and J by 7 bases, 6 bases remained unmatched. This CDR3 is CASTGGGGEKLFF. The CDR3 DNA sequence: TGTGCCAGCACAGGGGGAGGTGGTGAAAAACTGTTTTTT.

The table lists this clonotype with many counts. For a library built for alpha chains, this beta chain is a stray read; little rests on its size. This sequence joins TRBV5-1 and TRBJ2-2, with 7 bases that match TRBD2. V was clipped by 5 bases and J by 7 bases; unmatched bases: 5. From germline, CDR1 is SGHRS and CDR2 YFSETQ. This CDR3 has 13 amino acids. CDR3 sequence reads: CASRSGNGGELFF. In DNA form, the CDR3 reads TGCGCCAGCAGGAGCGGGAATGGCGGGGAGCTGTTTTTT.

A few counts support this clonotype. This beta chain is an off-target read within a library intended for alpha chains, so its frequency means little. The rearrangement joins TRBV3-1 to TRBJ1-1; 7 bases line up with TRBD1. V dropped 1 base and J dropped 12; count of bases not matched to a gene: 5. Per the germline V gene, CDR1 is LGHDT and CDR2 is YNNKEL (reference sequence). CDR3 length: 12 residues. CDR3 region: CASSQGRGKTFF. DNA for the CDR3: TGTGCCAGCAGCCAAGGCAGGGGGAAAACTTTCTTT.

There are many counts of this clonotype. Since it is a stray read in a library aimed at alpha chains, this beta chain has a size that is not meaningful. The rearrangement joins TRBV16 to TRBJ1-1; the D is unclear. This CDR3 comprises 13 residues. From germline, CDR1 is KGHSY and CDR2 FQNENV. Trimming removed 2 bases from V and 6 bases from J, with 10 bases in between. In DNA, the CDR3 is TGTGCCAGCAGCCAACCCAGTTCCTCTGAAGCTTTCTTT. Protein sequence: CASSQPSSSEAFF.

This clonotype came up many times. This beta chain slipped into a library made for alpha chains as a stray read, so its size is not meaningful. The rearrangement links TRBV11-1 to TRBJ2-7; 8 nucleotides line up with TRBD1. After removal of 5 bases from V and 3 bases from J, the junction contained 15 bases not matched to a gene. The CDR3 consists of 17 residues. Germline V gene data show CDR1 as SGHAT and CDR2 as FQDESV (reference sequence). CDR3 in amino acids: CASSLLGPGGGFYEQYF. CDR3 nucleotide sequence: TGTGCCAGCAGCCTTTTGGGTCCAGGGGGCGGATTCTACGAGCAGTACTTC.

This clonotype was recorded many times. For a library built for alpha chains, this beta chain is a stray read; little rests on its size. J is TRBJ2-6 and V is TRBV6-1; 7 bases are a match to TRBD2. V was pared by 4 bases and J by 0 bases, with 0 bases of the junction left unmatched. The length of the CDR3 is 15 residues. CDR1 and CDR2 (germline): MNHNS, SASEGT. The CDR3 DNA sequence: TGTGCCAGCAGTGGCGGGAGCTCTGGGGCCAACGTCCTGACTTTC. Translating it yields CASSGGSSGANVLTF.

In the case of this clonotype: Since it is a stray read in a library aimed at alpha chains, this beta chain has a size that is not meaningful. The CDR3 region is CASSWTRSDTQYF. As DNA, the CDR3 is TGTGCCAGCAGTTGGACTAGGTCAGATACGCAGTATTTT. This chain connects TRBV12-3 or TRBV12-4 to TRBJ2-3, with TRBD2 matching 7 bases. Trimming took 4 bases from V and 4 from J; bases not matched to a gene: 2. The CDR3 loop spans 13 amino acids.

This clonotype was picked up many times. A library prepared for alpha chains yielded this beta chain as an off-target read; its size is of little meaning. The V call is TRBV20-1, the J call TRBJ2-3; TRBD2 matches 11 bases. CDR1 is DFQATT, CDR2 SNEGSKA, per germline (reference sequence). The CDR3 consists of 14 residues. The V segment lost 2 bases and the J segment 4 bases; nucleotides outside the gene matches: 2. CDR3 nucleotide sequence: TGCAGTGCTAGAAATAGCGGGGGGGCAGATACGCAGTATTTT. Amino acid sequence: CSARNSGGADTQYF.

There are many counts of this clonotype. This beta chain is an off-target read within a library intended for alpha chains, so its frequency means little. This chain joins TRBV6-1 and TRBJ1-2; D possibly corresponds to TRBD1 (5 bases). V was shortened by 7 bases and J by 3 bases, with 18 bases between the two germline ends. Per the germline V gene, CDR1 is MNHNS and CDR2 is SASEGT. The CDR3 spans 15 residues. The CDR3 DNA reads as TGTGCCAGCACCATTAGGTCAGGGTGGCACTATGGCTACACCTTC. Its translation: CASTIRSGWHYGYTF.

At least ten counts were recorded for this clonotype. Because the library targeted alpha chains, this beta chain is an off-target read whose size means little. The chain links TRBV5-1 to TRBJ2-7; D perhaps matches TRBD1 (6 bases). Germline CDR1 reads SGHRS; CDR2 reads YFSETQ. This CDR3 is 14 amino acids long. V was pared by 0 bases and J by 7 bases, with 14 bases between. CDR3 sequence: CASSLAGHSEEQYF. CDR3 nucleotide sequence: TGCGCCAGCAGCTTGGCGGGACACTCGGAGGAGCAGTACTTC.

This clonotype came up many times. The library was prepared for alpha chains; this beta chain is a stray read, so its frequency means little. The rearrangement uses TRBV5-4 and TRBJ2-5; maybe TRBD2 (5 bases). Deletions cut 3 bases from V and 3 bases from J, with 15 bases between. CDR3 size: 15 residues. The germline CDR1 and CDR2 sequences are SGHNT and YYREEE (reference sequence). The CDR3 reads CASSSKKDFEETQYF. The CDR3 DNA reads TGTGCCAGCAGCTCAAAGAAGGACTTTGAAGAGACCCAGTACTTC.

This clonotype was recorded many times. The junction differs from germline at one of its ends, possibly a read error. Because the library targeted alpha chains, this beta chain is an off-target read whose size means little. This chain uses TRBV20-1 with TRBJ2-4, with TRBD1 as a possible D gene (6 bases). This CDR3 region has 17 residues. The germline gives CDR1 DFQATT, CDR2 SNEGSKA (reference sequence). CDR3 DNA: TGCAGTGCTAGAGATGGGAAGAGGGGGTCCCCCAAGAACATTCAGTACTTC. It yields the protein CSARDGKRGSPKNIQYF.

This clonotype showed up many times. For a library built for alpha chains, this beta chain is a stray read; little rests on its size. The chain carries TRBV20-1 and TRBJ1-1, with D possibly matching TRBD1 (6 bases). The germline V and J ends were trimmed by 5 bases and 3 bases, with 19 bases remaining between them. The CDR3 totals 15 residues. Germline V gene lookup returns CDR1 DFQATT and CDR2 SNEGSKA (reference sequence). CDR3 amino acids: CSAWRRGGVDTEAFF. CDR3 coding DNA: TGCAGTGCTTGGCGAAGGGGGGGTGTGGACACTGAAGCTTTCTTT.

This clonotype was seen a handful of times. Little can be read into the size of this beta chain, an off-target read in a library designed for alpha chains. The J gene is TRBJ2-5, the V gene TRBV11-1; 10 bases map to TRBD1. J gave up 3 bases and V 1 base, and 5 bases lay outside the gene matches. CDR1 and CDR2 (germline): SGHAT, FQDESV (reference sequence). The CDR3 consists of 16 residues. The CDR3 sequence is CASSLGWTGGEETQYF. In DNA, the CDR3 is TGTGCCAGCAGCTTAGGATGGACAGGGGGAGAAGAGACCCAGTACTTC.

This clonotype was seen at least ten times. This beta chain is off target for a library built for alpha chains, so its abundance means little. This chain links TRBV5-1 with TRBJ2-3; D perhaps matches TRBD1 (6 bases). V dropped 5 bases and J dropped 3 bases, with 13 bases sitting between them. This CDR3 has 14 amino acids. The germline gives CDR1 SGHRS, CDR2 YFSETQ. CDR3 nucleotide sequence: TGCGCCAGCAGGAGGGGGTCCGAGACAGATACGCAGTATTTT. Translated: CASRRGSETDTQYF.

This clonotype came up many times. Because this beta chain is a stray read in a library intended to capture alpha chains, its abundance should not be given much weight. The V and J genes are TRBV7-9 and TRBJ1-4, with D unresolved. V was cut by 5 bases and J by 7 bases, with 14 bases left in between. Germline CDR1 is SEHNR and CDR2 is FQNEAQ (reference sequence). This CDR3 has 14 amino acids. DNA for the CDR3: TGTGCCAGCAGCCCGGAGGCCGCTTCTGAAAAACTGTTTTTT. Protein: CASSPEAASEKLFF.

This clonotype was detected ten times or more. Because the library targeted alpha chains, this beta chain is an off-target read whose size means little. The gene calls are TRBV28 and TRBJ2-7; D is unresolved. The CDR3 has 13 residues. Trimming took off 7 bases at V and 0 bases at J, with 10 bases between the two ends. CDR1 is MDHEN, CDR2 SYDVKM, per germline. CDR3 coding DNA: TGTGCCAGCAACGGGCAGAACTCCTACGAGCAGTACTTC. This translates into CASNGQNSYEQYF.

This clonotype showed up many times. This beta chain turned up in a library designed for alpha chains; as an off-target read, its abundance says little. The gene calls are TRBV3-1 and TRBJ2-5, with 10 positions matching TRBD1. This CDR3 is 15 amino acids long. Germline V gene lookup returns CDR1 LGHDT and CDR2 YNNKEL (reference sequence). V was clipped by 9 bases and J by 5 bases; unmatched bases: 12. The CDR3 nucleotides read TGTGCCAGTCTCCGGACAGGGGGACCTCAGGAGACCCAGTACTTC. Its translation is CASLRTGGPQETQYF.

Remarks on this clonotype: A library prepared for alpha chains yielded this beta chain as an off-target read; its size is of little meaning. The chain has TRBV7-2 and TRBJ2-1, with D possibly being TRBD2 (6 bases). Looked up from germline, CDR1 is SGHTA and CDR2 is FQGNSA. This CDR3 is built from 16 residues. V was cut by 3 bases and J by 4 bases, with 16 bases left in between. CDR3 nucleotide sequence: TGTGCCAGCAGCTTCCAGGCCAGTCGGGAGTACAATGAGCAGTTCTTC. Translation: CASSFQASREYNEQFF.

This clonotype was seen only a few times. This beta chain is an unintended read in a library built for alpha chains; its size means little. The rearrangement uses TRBV5-1 and TRBJ2-3, with 11 bases matching TRBD2. The germline CDR1 and CDR2 sequences are SGHRS and YFSETQ. The CDR3 is made up of 13 amino acids. The V gene end was trimmed by 8 bases and the J gene end by 4 bases; junction bases not matched to a gene: 3. CDR3 region: CASSGRDADTQYF. The CDR3 bases are TGCGCCAGTAGCGGGAGGGACGCAGATACGCAGTATTTT. The full variable domain, in which reference TRBV5-1 and TRBJ2-3 provide the parts outside the CDR3, is KAGVTQTPRYLIKTRGQQVTLSCSPISGHRSVSWYQQTPGQGLQFLFEYFSETQRNKGNFPGRFSGRQFSNSRSEMNVSTLELGDSALYLCASSGRDADTQYFGPGTRLTVL.

There are many counts of this clonotype. This beta chain is an off-target read within a library intended for alpha chains, so its frequency means little. This chain links TRBV7-2 with TRBJ2-7, with a possible D match to TRBD2 (5 bases). CDR1 and CDR2 from the germline V gene are SGHTA and FQGNSA. CDR3 length equals 15 residues. The germline V and J ends were trimmed by 1 base and 2 bases, with 12 bases remaining between them. Here the CDR3 DNA reads TGTGCCAGCAGCTTAGGCCTAGCAAGAGCCTACGAGCAGTACTTC. Translated, it gives CASSLGLARAYEQYF.

This clonotype appeared a few times. This beta chain represents an off-target read in a library built for alpha chains; its size is of limited meaning. This chain connects TRBV7-9 to TRBJ2-1; D may match TRBD1 or TRBD2 (5 bases each). Germline CDR1 reads SEHNR; CDR2 reads FQNEAQ (reference sequence). Trimming cost V 7 bases and J 0 bases, with 28 bases left between them. CDR3 length: 20 amino acids. As DNA, the CDR3 is TGTGCCAGCACGGCATCTCTCTGGGGGAAACAGGTGAGCTCCTACAATGAGCAGTTCTTC. Its translation: CASTASLWGKQVSSYNEQFF. The entire variable domain, with the rest obtained from reference TRBV7-9 and TRBJ2-1, is as follows: DTGVSQNPRHKITKRGQNVTFRCDPISEHNRLYWYRQTLGQGPEFLTYFQNEAQLEKSRLLSDRFSAERPKGSFSTLEIQRTEQGDSAMYLCASTASLWGKQVSSYNEQFFGPGTRLTVL.

A word on this clonotype: Since the library was made to target alpha chains, this beta chain is a stray read and its abundance is not meaningful. In DNA, the CDR3 is TGTGCCAGCAGCTCATCGAGAGCCAAGGGTACCTACGAGCAGTACTTC. Amino acids: CASSSSRAKGTYEQYF. The V gene is TRBV11-2, the J gene TRBJ2-7, with D unresolved. V lost 4 bases to trimming and J lost 2 bases, with 18 bases between them. The CDR3 runs to 16 residues. The germline gives CDR1 SGHAT, CDR2 FQNNGV.